A single sample gave rise to the 15 T cell receptor beta chains below, sequenced in a study of blood T cell repertoires in COVID-19. Assay used: immunoSEQ multiplex PCR; TCRdb lists only in-frame clones, some missing. The data show roughly 260,000 clones, approximately 86% seen once. The specimen was PBMCs or T cells enriched from blood (not recorded which). The receptor source for this set is a woman between 18 and 30 years old who had recovered from COVID-19.

The genes are TRBV6-5 and TRBJ1-1, with 8 positions matching TRBD1. This CDR3 region has 14 residues. The V segment lost 7 bases and the J segment 1 base; nucleotides outside the gene matches: 5. Per germline, CDR1 MNHEY and CDR2 SVGAGI. The CDR3 region has the DNA TGTGCCAGCACCTCGGACAGGGAGAACACTGAAGCTTTCTTT. Translated, it gives CASTSDRENTEAFF.

The J gene is TRBJ1-1, the V gene TRBV21-1; TRBD1, the D gene given by the table, was not confirmed from the DNA. TRBV21-1 has pseudogene status. The length of the CDR3 is 20 residues. CDR3: CASRPPGQGASQFMNTEAFF. CDR3 bases: TGTGCCAGCAGACCGCCCGGACAGGGGGCTTCCCAATTTATGAACACTGAAGCTTTCTTT.

The DNA of the CDR3 is TGCGCCAGCAGCCAAGGACCTAGCCAAACACAGTTCTTC. Protein: CASSQGPSQTQFF. V and J are TRBV4-1 and TRBJ2-1; perhaps TRBD2 as D (5 bases). This CDR3 has 13 residues. Germline V gives CDR1 MGHRA, CDR2 YSYEKL. V shed 1 base and J shed 13 bases, with 14 bases lying between them.

This chain links TRBV9 with TRBJ2-5, with 7 bases matching TRBD2. The CDR3 consists of 15 residues. Germline-derived CDR1 and CDR2 are SGDLS and YYNGEE. V lost 4 bases, J lost 1 base, and 7 bases stayed unmatched. CDR3 sequence: CASSLSAGTQETQYF. The CDR3 nucleotides read TGTGCCAGCAGCCTTTCAGCGGGGACCCAAGAGACCCAGTACTTC.

The chain couples TRBV29-1 to TRBJ1-2; D not resolved. Germline V lookup: CDR1 SQVTM, CDR2 ANQGSEA. CDR3 length: 12 residues. V was clipped by 2 bases and J by 8 bases, with 12 bases between them. The CDR3 coding sequence is TGCAGCGTTGAAAGTAGCAGACCCGGCTACACCTTC. This gives the protein CSVESSRPGYTF.

The chain recombines TRBV20-1 with TRBJ2-5; D may be TRBD2 (5 bases). CDR3 length: 17 residues. In germline, CDR1 is DFQATT, CDR2 SNEGSKA (reference sequence). V shed 3 bases and J shed 4 bases, with 24 bases lying between them. CDR3 sequence: CSASRASINPLAETQYF. In DNA form, the CDR3 reads TGCAGTGCTAGTCGGGCCAGCATTAACCCCCTAGCAGAGACCCAGTACTTC.

The gene calls are TRBV5-1 and TRBJ1-1; 8 positions match TRBD1. The CDR3 consists of 15 residues. Per the germline V gene, CDR1 is SGHRS and CDR2 is YFSETQ. V gave up 4 bases and J gave up 0 bases; unmatched junction bases: 5. DNA of the CDR3: TGCGCCAGCAGCCCGCAGGGGGCGCTGAACACTGAAGCTTTCTTT. This translates into CASSPQGALNTEAFF.

The rearrangement uses TRBV6-6 and TRBJ2-7, with a weak D call TRBD1 (5 bases). Germline V gene sequence: CDR1 MNHNY, CDR2 SVGAGI (reference sequence). The ends were cut back, 0 bases at V and 0 bases at J, with 6 bases in the middle. The CDR3 runs 14 residues. This CDR3 is CASSYSQGSYEQYF. The CDR3, as DNA: TGTGCCAGCAGTTACTCCCAGGGCTCCTACGAGCAGTACTTC.

The V and J genes are TRBV7-9 and TRBJ1-5, with a tentative D call TRBD1 (6 bases). Trimming stripped 4 bases from V and 4 bases from J, with 17 bases between. The germline gives CDR1 SEHNR, CDR2 FQNEAQ (reference sequence). The CDR3 is 16 amino acids. The CDR3 region is CASSSTQDSINQPQHF. CDR3 bases: TGTGCCAGCAGCTCCACTCAGGACAGTATTAATCAGCCCCAGCATTTT.

The V gene is TRBV11-2, the J gene TRBJ1-2, with D hard to call. This CDR3 contains 15 residues. Between the trimmed V and J ends, which lost 2 bases and 3 bases, there was a span of 13 bases. The germline gives CDR1 SGHAT, CDR2 FQNNGV. The CDR3 here is CASSLMAAADYGYTF. In DNA form, the CDR3 reads TGTGCCAGCAGCTTAATGGCTGCGGCGGACTATGGCTACACCTTC.

The chain combines TRBV6-1 with TRBJ2-2; TRBD2 might be the D (6 bases). Trimming took 2 bases from V and 5 from J, leaving 21 bases between them. The CDR3 length is 18 residues. Germline V gene data show CDR1 as MNHNS and CDR2 as SASEGT. CDR3 sequence: CASSEIISWGDGTGELFF. CDR3 DNA sequence: TGTGCCAGCAGTGAAATTATTAGTTGGGGGGACGGAACCGGGGAGCTGTTTTTT.

This rearrangement joins TRBV9 to TRBJ2-1; tentative D call: TRBD2 (5 bases). Germline CDR1 and CDR2: SGDLS and YYNGEE. The CDR3 extends over 15 amino acids. V lost 4 bases to trimming and J lost 8 bases, with 19 bases between them. Here the CDR3 DNA reads TGTGCCAGCAGCTCTCAAAGCCGGGATGGCGATGAGCAGTTCTTC. This gives the protein CASSSQSRDGDEQFF.

The chain joins TRBV7-9 to TRBJ2-7; possible D gene TRBD1, 6 bases. The CDR3 is 15 amino acids. Trimming took off 0 bases at V and 3 bases at J, with 12 bases between the two ends. Germline CDR1 and CDR2: SEHNR and FQNEAQ (reference sequence). This CDR3 is CASSLAPKGVYEQYF. The CDR3 coding sequence is TGTGCCAGCAGCTTAGCGCCAAAGGGGGTCTACGAGCAGTACTTC.

This chain uses TRBV4-1 with TRBJ1-1; D unresolved. This CDR3 contains 13 residues. Trimming shortened V by 3 bases and J by 8 bases, and 13 bases separated the two germline ends. Germline V gene lookup returns CDR1 MGHRA and CDR2 YSYEKL. The CDR3 reads CASSQLTQAEAFF. The CDR3 region has the DNA TGCGCCAGCAGCCAGTTAACCCAGGCCGAAGCTTTCTTT.

The DNA for the CDR3 is TGTGCCAGTACCCCTAGGACAGGGGAGACCCAGTACTTC. It codes for CASTPRTGETQYF. This chain links TRBV19 with TRBJ2-5; 8 bases are a match to TRBD1. V lost 7 bases and J lost 5; bases outside the gene matches: 6. Germline CDR1 reads LNHDA; CDR2 reads SQIVND (reference sequence). The CDR3 runs 13 residues.